The 11 T cell receptor beta chains in this list originate from one sample, sequenced in a study of cytomegalovirus exposure and HLA in healthy donors. The method was immunoSEQ multiplex PCR; TCRdb's version includes in-frame clones alone and lacks a portion of them. The sample records approximately 160,000 clones, 89% being singletons. The material sequenced was PBMCs. The receptors here all came from a man in his late teens or twenties in good health and CMV-seropositive.

The chain has TRBV9 and TRBJ2-1; TRBD2 aligns across 9 bases. Germline V lookup: CDR1 SGDLS, CDR2 YYNGEE. V was pared by 1 base and J by 5 bases, with 7 bases of the junction left unmatched. The length of the CDR3 is 16 residues. The CDR3: CASSVLGLAINNEQFF. In DNA form, the CDR3 reads TGTGCCAGCAGCGTATTAGGACTAGCGATTAACAATGAGCAGTTCTTC.

The chain is built from TRBV27 and TRBJ2-2, with unresolved D. The CDR3 is 12 residues long. Trimming removed 5 bases at V and 3 bases at J, with 4 bases between. From germline, CDR1 is MNHEY and CDR2 SMNVEV (reference sequence). The CDR3 DNA follows: TGTGCCAGCAGTCTCTACACCGGGGAGCTGTTTTTT. This codes for CASSLYTGELFF.

The chain carries TRBV7-9 and TRBJ2-5; 8 bases match TRBD1. The V gene end was trimmed by 5 bases and the J gene end by 5 bases; junction bases not matched to a gene: 10. The CDR3 consists of 15 residues. Germline lookup yields CDR1 SEHNR and CDR2 FQNEAQ (reference sequence). In DNA form, the CDR3 reads TGTGCCAGCAGCGCCGTGGGCCGACAGGGGGAGACCCAGTACTTC. Its protein product is CASSAVGRQGETQYF.

The DNA of the CDR3 is TGTGCCAGCAGCTTAGGGGGGAACAGCCGCACTGAAGCTTTCTTT. It codes for CASSLGGNSRTEAFF. V and J are TRBV7-3 and TRBJ1-1; TRBD1 might be the D (5 bases). Trimming took off 2 bases at V and 4 bases at J, with 14 bases between the two ends. The CDR3 has 15 amino acids. Per the germline V gene, CDR1 is SGHTA and CDR2 is FQGTGA.

V gene TRBV2 combines with J gene TRBJ2-7; 10 positions match TRBD1. Germline V gene data show CDR1 as SNHLY and CDR2 as FYNNEI. The CDR3 covers 15 residues. The trim removed 6 bases at V and 3 bases at J, leaving 8 bases unmatched. CDR3 residues: CASRQTGGYLYEQYF. CDR3 bases: TGTGCCAGCAGGCAGACAGGGGGCTACCTCTACGAGCAGTACTTC.

The J gene is TRBJ2-7, the V gene TRBV2; D perhaps matches TRBD2 (6 bases). The CDR3 contains 14 residues. Germline V gene lookup returns CDR1 SNHLY and CDR2 FYNNEI. Trimming removed 6 bases from V and 5 bases from J, with 17 bases in between. CDR3 residues: CASRATVGGNEQYF. CDR3 sequence (DNA): TGTGCCAGCAGGGCGACAGTGGGGGGAAACGAGCAGTACTTC.

V gene TRBV18 combines with J gene TRBJ2-7, with 7 bases lining up with TRBD1. The CDR3 totals 16 residues. Germline V lookup: CDR1 KGHSH, CDR2 LQKENI. V was pared by 4 bases and J by 3 bases, with 12 bases of the junction left unmatched. Here the CDR3 reads CASSLGDSRTNYEQYF. DNA for the CDR3: TGTGCCAGCTCACTCGGGGACAGCCGTACCAACTACGAGCAGTACTTC.

In this sample, this clone turned up once. This sequence joins TRBV11-2 and TRBJ2-7, with D perhaps TRBD2 (6 bases). The CDR3 length is 13 residues. The germline V and J ends were trimmed by 0 bases and 4 bases, with 7 bases remaining between them. CDR1 is SGHAT and CDR2 is FQNNGV in the germline V gene. Written as DNA, the CDR3 is TGTGCCAGCAGCTTAGAGGCGGGGTACGAGCAGTACTTC. Protein product: CASSLEAGYEQYF. The full variable domain, with the rest looked up from reference TRBV11-2 and TRBJ2-7, is EAGVAQSPRYKIIEKRQSVAFWCNPISGHATLYWYQQILGQGPKLLIQFQNNGVVDDSQLPKDRFSAERLKGVDSTLKIQPAKLEDSAVYLCASSLEAGYEQYFGPGTRLTVT.

V is TRBV11-3 and J is TRBJ2-1; 7 nucleotides line up with TRBD2. The V and J ends lost 1 base and 0 bases, in that order; junction bases with no gene match: 6. Germline CDR1 SGHNT, CDR2 YENEEA. This CDR3 is 17 amino acids long. The chain's CDR3 is CASSLGGSIYSYNEQFF. The DNA of the CDR3 is TGTGCCAGCAGCTTAGGCGGGAGCATTTACTCCTACAATGAGCAGTTCTTC.

This chain links TRBV9 with TRBJ1-2; 7 positions match TRBD1. This CDR3 has 15 residues. The germline gives CDR1 SGDLS, CDR2 YYNGEE. J lost 0 bases, V lost 4 bases, and 6 bases had no gene match. CDR3 nucleotide sequence: TGTGCCAGCAGCTCCCACAGGGGTACTAACTATGGCTACACCTTC. This gives the protein CASSSHRGTNYGYTF. The full variable domain, with the rest looked up from reference TRBV9 and TRBJ1-2, is DSGVTQTPKHLITATGQRVTLRCSPRSGDLSVYWYQQSLDQGLQFLIQYYNGEERAKGNILERFSAQQFPDLHSELNLSSLELGDSALYFCASSSHRGTNYGYTFGSGTRLTVV.

The chain carries TRBV11-3 and TRBJ2-3; D ambiguous. This CDR3 is built from 17 residues. From germline, CDR1 is SGHNT and CDR2 YENEEA. Trimming cost V 0 bases and J 0 bases, with 13 bases left between them. Here the CDR3 DNA reads TGTGCCAGCAGCTTAGATTTGGTCACACCTAGCACAGATACGCAGTATTTT. Amino acid sequence: CASSLDLVTPSTDTQYF.